The clone carrying this T cell receptor beta chain occurred many times. Antigen unknown. This specimen belongs to a study of identical twins. Trimming stripped 10 bases from V and 2 bases from J, with 13 bases between. CDR1 and CDR2 (germline): ENHRY, SYGVKD. This CDR3 comprises 13 residues. Broader study findings: The more abundant beta clonotypes in cord blood had fewer insertions, and memory repertoires did not show this.

Each CDR3 protein is one row after TCRdb ran MiXCR on the 5' RACE reads. The repertoire holds around 650,000 distinct CDR3 sequences, with roughly 6.6% as singletons. Separately, the same data were catalogued under a study of yellow fever vaccine responses in identical twins.

This receptor was obtained from a woman aged 18-35 years in good health. The rearrangement joins TRBV10-3 to TRBJ2-3; maybe TRBD2 (6 bases). Input material: PBMCs. CDR3 bases: TGTGCCAGCCGGGGGACTTACACAGATACGCAGTATTTT. Encoded protein: CASRGTYTDTQYF.